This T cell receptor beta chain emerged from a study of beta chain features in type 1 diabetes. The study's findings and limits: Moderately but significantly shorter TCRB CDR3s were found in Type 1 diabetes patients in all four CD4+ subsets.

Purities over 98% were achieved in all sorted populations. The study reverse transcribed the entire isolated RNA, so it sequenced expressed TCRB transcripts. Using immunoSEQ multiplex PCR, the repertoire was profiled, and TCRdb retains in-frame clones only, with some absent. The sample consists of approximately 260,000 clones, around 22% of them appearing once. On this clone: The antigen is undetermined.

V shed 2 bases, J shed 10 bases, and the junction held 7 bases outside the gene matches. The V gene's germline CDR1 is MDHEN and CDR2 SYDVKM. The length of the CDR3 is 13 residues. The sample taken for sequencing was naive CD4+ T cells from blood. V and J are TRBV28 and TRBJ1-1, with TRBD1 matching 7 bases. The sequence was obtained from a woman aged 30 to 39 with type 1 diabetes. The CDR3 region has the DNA TGTGCCAGCAGTTTACAACAGGGGAAGAGAGCTTTCTTT. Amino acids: CASSLQQGKRAFF.